This passage covers 16 T cell receptor beta chains from one sample sequenced in a study of molecular identifiers for immune sequencing clone quantification. Via MiXCR, TCRdb re-called the PCR reads, giving one row per CDR3 protein. The sample gives about 100,000 distinct CDR3 sequences, roughly a third of which show up once; roughly 4.2% is in the top ten. Sequenced: naive CD8+ T cells from blood, with Jurkat cell RNA spiked in. Sample subset: FACS-sorted CD8+CD4-CCR7+CD45RA+ naive T cells. These receptor sequences come from a human donor in good health. Some libraries in this study had Jurkat cell RNA spiked in.

With respect to this clonotype: This may come from a read error, since a much larger clone is one base off. The V and J genes are TRBV28 and TRBJ1-5, with 9 bases fitting TRBD1. The V and J ends lost 5 bases and 9 bases, in that order; junction bases with no gene match: 5. Germline loops: CDR1 MDHEN, CDR2 SYDVKM. This CDR3 is 13 amino acids long. As DNA, the CDR3 is TGTGCCAGCAGTGCGGACAGGGGAAGGCCCCAGCATTTT. It yields the protein CASSADRGRPQHF.

This clonotype was counted a few times. The chain combines TRBV6-5 with TRBJ1-2; 12 bases line up with TRBD1. CDR1 and CDR2 from the germline V gene are MNHEY and SVGAGI. The CDR3 contains 14 residues. The V segment lost 5 bases and the J segment 4 bases; nucleotides outside the gene matches: 2. In nucleotides, the CDR3 is TGTGCCAGCAGTGGGACAGGGGGCTTCTATGGCTACACCTTC. It encodes CASSGTGGFYGYTF.

The chain couples TRBV18 to TRBJ2-1; TRBD1 matches 7 bases. V was clipped by 1 base and J by 8 bases; unmatched bases: 11. Germline CDR1 is KGHSH and CDR2 is LQKENI. The CDR3 runs to 16 residues. DNA of the CDR3: TGTGCCAGCTCACCACAGGGGAACAGGGGATGGGATGAGCAGTTCTTC. Translated, it gives CASSPQGNRGWDEQFF.

This clonotype has just a few counts. A read error may account for a junction end that differs from germline. The chain is built from TRBV20-1 and TRBJ2-7; 7 bases are shared with TRBD2. The CDR3 runs to 10 residues. The germline CDR1 and CDR2 sequences are DFQATT and SNEGSKA (reference sequence). CDR3 sequence: CSARMGGVNF. The CDR3 coding sequence is TGCAGTGCTAGGATGGGAGGGGTTAATTTC.

This chain connects TRBV6-5 to TRBJ2-3, with 11 bases that match TRBD1. Germline trimming cut 7 bases from V and 6 bases from J; bases unmatched to any gene: 6. This CDR3 spans 14 amino acids. CDR1 and CDR2 from the germline V gene are MNHEY and SVGAGI. The CDR3 loop is CASTIRTGGDTQYF. The CDR3 bases are TGTGCCAGCACCATTAGGACAGGGGGCGATACGCAGTATTTT.

In its sample, this clonotype was seen once. This rearrangement joins TRBV4-3 to TRBJ2-7; a weak D match, TRBD2 (6 bases). There are 15 residues in the CDR3. CDR1 is LGHNA, CDR2 YSLEER, per germline. Trimming removed 0 bases at V and 3 bases at J, with 12 bases between. The CDR3 region has the DNA TGCGCCAGCAGCCAAGATTCTAGCGCCGTCTACGAGCAGTACTTC. Translation gives CASSQDSSAVYEQYF.

The V gene is TRBV27, the J gene TRBJ2-7; no reliable D call. With 0 bases removed from V and 4 bases from J, the gap between germline ends came to 7 bases. CDR3 length: 13 residues. Per germline, CDR1 MNHEY and CDR2 SMNVEV (reference sequence). The CDR3 loop is CASSLSTGYEQYF. CDR3 DNA: TGTGCCAGCAGTTTATCGACGGGTTACGAGCAGTACTTC.

The table lists this clonotype with a count of one. A single base separates this from a much larger clone, so it may be a read error. V is TRBV29-1 and J is TRBJ2-2; D might be TRBD2 (6 bases). This CDR3 is built from 13 residues. CDR1 is SQVTM, CDR2 ANQGSEA, per germline. V shed 6 bases and J shed 3 bases, with 11 bases lying between them. The CDR3 DNA is TGCAGCGTAGCCAGGGAGGACACCGGGGAGCTGTTTTTT. It translates to CSVAREDTGELFF.

This clonotype has a count of ten or more. The genes are TRBV5-6 and TRBJ1-5, with D hard to call. The V gene lost 4 bases and the J gene lost 5 bases, with 7 bases spanning the gap. The CDR3 contains 12 residues. Per the germline V gene, CDR1 is SGHDT and CDR2 is YYEEEE. The CDR3 protein is CASSDGDQPQHF. As DNA, the CDR3 is TGTGCCAGCAGCGATGGCGATCAGCCCCAGCATTTT.

The sample holds many counts of this clonotype. CDR3 loop: CASSPGTGLYEQYF. The CDR3 nucleotides read TGTGCCAGCAGCCCCGGGACAGGCCTTTACGAGCAGTACTTC. This chain links TRBV4-2 with TRBJ2-7; 8 bases line up with TRBD1. CDR3 length equals 14 residues. The V gene's germline CDR1 is LGHNA and CDR2 YNFKEQ. Unmatched junction bases numbered 6, after V lost 4 bases and J lost 4 bases.

The chain carries TRBV12-3 or TRBV12-4 and TRBJ2-1; 11 bases are a match to TRBD2. Trimming at V came to 6 bases and at J to 9 bases, leaving 10 bases not matched to a gene. The CDR3 runs to 15 residues. The CDR3: CASSLLGTSGFEQFF. CDR3 in DNA: TGTGCCAGCAGCCTTCTCGGGACTAGCGGCTTTGAGCAGTTCTTC.

This clonotype was detected ten times or more. V and J are TRBV15 and TRBJ1-1; D is unclear. CDR1 is LNHNV, CDR2 YYDKDF, per germline (reference sequence). The CDR3 runs to 12 residues. Trimming removed 3 bases at V and 7 bases at J, with 9 bases between. CDR3 sequence reads: CATSSFGSEAFF. CDR3 DNA: TGTGCCACCAGCAGCTTCGGCAGTGAAGCTTTCTTT.

The chain couples TRBV6-5 to TRBJ2-1; D is perhaps TRBD2 (6 bases). Germline-derived CDR1 and CDR2 are MNHEY and SVGAGI. The CDR3 has 14 residues. V was pared by 7 bases and J by 9 bases, with 19 bases between. This chain's CDR3 is CASTYGTVDGEQFF. The CDR3 DNA follows: TGTGCCAGCACCTATGGGACTGTGGACGGTGAGCAGTTCTTC.

As concerns this clonotype: A much larger clone sits a single nucleotide away, making a read error possible. The conserved final phenylalanine or tryptophan is absent from the CDR3, which likely points to a read error. The DNA is left out, because the CDR3 cannot be placed on it with certainty; the CDR3 is given as TCRdb lists it. Here the CDR3 reads CSATEPVAGVVLDI. The J gene is TRBJ2-4, the V gene TRBV20-1; the table names TRBD2, a call not compared with the DNA. The V gene's germline CDR1 is DFQATT and CDR2 SNEGSKA (reference sequence). Counting both end residues, the CDR3 totals 14 amino acids.

The chain employs TRBV6-5 and TRBJ1-2; the D gene is possibly TRBD1 (6 bases). The germline V and J ends were trimmed by 0 bases and 4 bases, with 18 bases remaining between them. The CDR3 covers 17 residues. Germline V gene data show CDR1 as MNHEY and CDR2 as SVGAGI. CDR3 sequence reads: CASSYSGPDSGFYGYTF. The CDR3, as DNA: TGTGCCAGCAGTTACTCCGGACCGGACAGTGGATTCTATGGCTACACCTTC.

The genes are TRBV27 and TRBJ2-7; D perhaps matches TRBD2 (5 bases). Germline lookup yields CDR1 MNHEY and CDR2 SMNVEV (reference sequence). The CDR3 covers 13 residues. The ends were cut back, 6 bases at V and 3 bases at J, with 12 bases in the middle. The CDR3 region is CASSRPGGYEQYF. The CDR3 DNA follows: TGTGCCAGCAGCCGCCCAGGAGGCTACGAGCAGTACTTC.